The 11 T cell receptor beta chains presented below share a single source sample, sequenced in a study of T cell changes during pregnancy in multiple sclerosis. Here immunoSEQ multiplex PCR was the method, and the copy in TCRdb shows in-frame clones only, minus some. This sample yields about 70,000 clones, of which less than 95% are seen a single time; 0.45% to 0.7% belongs to the top ten. This specimen consisted of peripheral blood, obtained in the third trimester of pregnancy. The receptors originated from a female donor with multiple sclerosis, enrolled in a pregnancy study.

The chain carries TRBV4-3 and TRBJ2-1; TRBD2 agrees at 9 bases. The J segment lost 4 bases and the V segment lost 0 bases, leaving 4 bases of the junction unmatched. The CDR3 runs to 16 residues. Germline V gene sequence: CDR1 LGHNA, CDR2 YSLEER. CDR3 loop: CASSQDERGAYNEQFF. CDR3 DNA: TGCGCCAGCAGCCAAGATGAGCGGGGGGCTTACAATGAGCAGTTCTTC.

This chain links TRBV16 with TRBJ1-1; D is ambiguous. The V end was cut by 3 bases, the J end by 2 bases, with 10 bases between. Germline lookup yields CDR1 KGHSY and CDR2 FQNENV. The CDR3 covers 14 residues. As DNA, the CDR3 is TGTGCCAGCAGCCATGGTACAGTTAACACTGAAGCTTTCTTT. Translated: CASSHGTVNTEAFF.

The chain employs TRBV27 and TRBJ2-7, with a possible D match to TRBD2 (6 bases). V was cut by 2 bases and J by 2 bases, with 13 bases left in between. CDR3 length equals 15 residues. CDR1 is MNHEY, CDR2 SMNVEV, per germline (reference sequence). CDR3 in amino acids: CASSLGAGYTYEQYF. CDR3 nucleotide sequence: TGTGCCAGCAGTTTAGGGGCGGGGTATACCTACGAGCAGTACTTC.

The rearrangement uses TRBV7-7 and TRBJ2-5; TRBD1 aligns across 10 bases. The CDR3 has 14 residues. Germline assignment: CDR1 SSHAT and CDR2 FNYEAQ (reference sequence). The V segment lost 5 bases and the J segment 5 bases; nucleotides outside the gene matches: 5. CDR3 in DNA: TGTGCCAGCAGCAAGGACAGGGGGGGGGAGACCCAGTACTTC. Residues: CASSKDRGGETQYF.

V and J are TRBV18 and TRBJ1-1; D gene ambiguous. Germline V lookup: CDR1 KGHSH, CDR2 LQKENI. The CDR3 totals 15 residues. V was trimmed by 1 base and J by 7 bases, leaving 16 bases between them. CDR3 sequence: CASSPLGGRVGEAFF. In DNA form, the CDR3 reads TGTGCCAGCTCACCACTCGGCGGCCGGGTTGGTGAAGCTTTCTTT.

This chain joins TRBV7-9 and TRBJ1-2; 10 nucleotides align to TRBD1. Unmatched junction bases numbered 5, after V lost 1 base and J lost 3 bases. CDR3 length equals 16 residues. In germline, CDR1 is SEHNR, CDR2 FQNEAQ (reference sequence). The CDR3 loop is CASSLGQGAGYYGYTF. CDR3 sequence (DNA): TGTGCCAGCAGCTTAGGACAGGGGGCAGGGTACTATGGCTACACCTTC.

The rearrangement uses TRBV19 and TRBJ1-2; unclear D gene. V was shortened by 3 bases and J by 4 bases, with 18 bases between the two germline ends. The CDR3 has 16 residues. Germline loops: CDR1 LNHDA, CDR2 SQIVND (reference sequence). The chain's CDR3 is CASSIVVSYDGYGYTF. The CDR3 bases are TGTGCCAGTAGTATTGTCGTGAGTTATGATGGCTATGGCTACACCTTC. Drawing the rest from reference TRBV19 and TRBJ1-2, the complete variable domain is DGGITQSPKYLFRKEGQNVTLSCEQNLNHDAMYWYRQDPGQGLRLIYYSQIVNDFQKGDIAEGYSVSREKKESFPLTVTSAQKNPTAFYLCASSIVVSYDGYGYTFGSGTRLTVV.

The CDR3 region has the DNA TGTGCCAGCAGCTACCCGGGACAGCCCATCGGAAACACCATATATTTT. It codes for CASSYPGQPIGNTIYF. The chain uses TRBV7-2 and TRBJ1-3, with 7 bases that match TRBD1. V gave up 4 bases and J gave up 4 bases; unmatched junction bases: 10. The CDR3 is 16 residues long. Germline V gene data show CDR1 as SGHTA and CDR2 as FQGNSA.

The rearrangement uses TRBV7-8 and TRBJ2-2, with D maybe TRBD1 (5 bases). Germline V gene data show CDR1 as SGHVS and CDR2 as FQNEAQ. The length of the CDR3 is 15 residues. Trimming left V 10 bases short and J 5 bases short, with 20 bases between. The CDR3 is CATRVRQIATGELFF. The CDR3 DNA sequence: TGTGCCACCCGGGTACGACAGATCGCAACCGGGGAGCTGTTTTTT.

The chain couples TRBV5-4 to TRBJ1-4, with D perhaps matching TRBD1 (6 bases). Germline V gene data show CDR1 as SGHNT and CDR2 as YYREEE (reference sequence). V gave up 2 bases and J gave up 3 bases, with 8 bases separating them. The CDR3 spans 14 residues. The CDR3 region is CASSFRGPNEKLFF. The DNA of the CDR3 is TGTGCCAGCAGCTTCAGGGGACCTAATGAAAAACTGTTTTTT.

This CDR3 is CASSRTGLSFF. CDR3 DNA sequence: TGTGCCAGCAGCAGGACAGGGCTTTCTTTCTTT. The gene calls are TRBV2 and TRBJ1-1, with 8 bases aligning to TRBD1. The CDR3 has 11 amino acids. Trimming removed 6 bases from V and 12 bases from J; junction bases left unmatched: 6. The germline CDR1 and CDR2 sequences are SNHLY and FYNNEI.